This T cell receptor (beta chain) was sequenced during a study of T-cell memory formation after mild COVID-19. Study-level results: Shrinking CD4+ clones were chiefly CM and EM; CD8+ ones were chiefly EMRA. Some clones that responded turned up in pre-infection memory, which suggests that cross-reactive memory joined in. Contracting clones from day 15 to 85 showed balanced CD4/CD8; later expanders favored CD4+.

The V end lost 2 bases, the J end lost 8 bases, and 11 bases lay between the germline ends. CDR3 length: 13 residues. Germline V gene sequence: CDR1 SGHRS, CDR2 YFSETQ. Points on this clonotype: Antigen: not known.

Constant-segment-primed 5'RACE gave TCR alpha and TCR beta cDNA libraries with sample barcodes and UMIs. A single record per CDR3 protein comes from TCRdb applying MiXCR to the 5' RACE reads. The table records about 400,000 distinct CDR3 sequences, roughly 17% of them present only once. The source of this sequence is a man younger than 35 who had mild COVID-19 (a few samples of this study predate the infection). Cell type and time point are not known. The sequenced sample consisted of PBMCs or a T cell subset sorted from them (not recorded which). This chain connects TRBV5-1 to TRBJ2-1; possibly TRBD1 for D (6 bases). The CDR3 DNA reads TGCGCCAGCAGCTTACAGGGTAACGATGAGCAGTTCTTC. This sequence encodes CASSLQGNDEQFF.